This TCR beta chain is from a study of control samples from healthy donors and cancer patients. Trimming at V came to 0 bases and at J to 0 bases, leaving 5 bases not matched to a gene. CDR3 length: 16 amino acids. CDR1 is SGHDT and CDR2 is YYEEEE in the germline V gene. The table came from immunoSEQ multiplex PCR; TCRdb's copy has only in-frame clones and leaves some out. Seen here are 150,000 to 200,000 clones, about 93% observed once, and the top ten hold 1.4% to 1.5%. Sequenced sample: blood. The receptor's source is a man aged 18 to 29 in good health. The V gene is TRBV5-6, the J gene TRBJ1-1; 7 bases fit TRBD1. This chain's CDR3 is CASSLGQGIMNTEAFF. The CDR3 DNA sequence: TGTGCCAGCAGCTTGGGACAGGGCATAATGAACACTGAAGCTTTCTTT.